The clone carrying this TCR beta chain has only one observation. Profiled with immunoSEQ multiplex PCR; TCRdb holds only in-frame clones, not every one. The data show under 55,000 clones, approximately 87% seen once. These data belong to a study of OX40 agonist ivuxolimab in advanced cancers. Study-level information: At doses from 0.01 to 10 mg/kg, patients were given intravenous ivuxolimab every 2 weeks. Patients treated during dose escalation were battling hepatocellular carcinoma, melanoma, renal cell or head and neck cancer.

V was clipped by 6 bases and J by 7 bases, with 16 bases between them. CDR1 and CDR2 from the germline V gene are MNHEY and SMNVEV (reference sequence). The CDR3 is 13 amino acids. This clonotype was obtained from an adult with an advanced solid tumor such as melanoma, head and neck, liver or kidney cancer. The sequencing used CD4+ or CD8+ T cells sorted from blood, collected in a trial of the OX40 agonist ivuxolimab. The rearrangement uses TRBV27 and TRBJ2-7; weak D call: TRBD1 (6 bases). The CDR3 bases are TGTGCCAGCAGATCGACAGGTCCGCGGGAGCAGTACTTC. Protein: CASRSTGPREQYF.